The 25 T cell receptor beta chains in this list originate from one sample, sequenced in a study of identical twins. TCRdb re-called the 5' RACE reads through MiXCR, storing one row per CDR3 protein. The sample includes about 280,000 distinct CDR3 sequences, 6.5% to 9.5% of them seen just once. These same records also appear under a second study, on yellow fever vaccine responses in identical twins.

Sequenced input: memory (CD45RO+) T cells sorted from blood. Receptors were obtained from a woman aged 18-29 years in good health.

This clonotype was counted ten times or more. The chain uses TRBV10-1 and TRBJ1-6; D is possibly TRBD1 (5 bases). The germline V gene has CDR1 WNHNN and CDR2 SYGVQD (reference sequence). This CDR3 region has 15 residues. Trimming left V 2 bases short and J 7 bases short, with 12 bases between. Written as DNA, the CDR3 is TGCGCCAGCAGTGAGGAGCCGGGGGGAAATTCACCCCTCCACTTT. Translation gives CASSEEPGGNSPLHF.

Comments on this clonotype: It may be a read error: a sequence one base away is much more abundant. CDR3 nucleotide sequence: TGTGCCAGCAGCGCGCCTTTGGAGGGGGCAGATACGCAGTATTTT. This translates into CASSAPLEGADTQYF. The chain is built from TRBV2 and TRBJ2-3, with D possibly being TRBD1 or TRBD2 (6 bases each). The CDR3 covers 15 residues. Germline lookup yields CDR1 SNHLY and CDR2 FYNNEI. V gave up 6 bases and J gave up 4 bases, with 17 bases separating them.

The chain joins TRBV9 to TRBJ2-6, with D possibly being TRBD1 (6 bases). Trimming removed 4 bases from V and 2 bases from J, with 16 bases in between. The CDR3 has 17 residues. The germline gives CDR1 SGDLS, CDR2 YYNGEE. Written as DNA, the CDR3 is TGTGCCAGCAGCTTTGGACAGCCATCGGCTGGGGCCAACGTCCTGACTTTC. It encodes CASSFGQPSAGANVLTF.

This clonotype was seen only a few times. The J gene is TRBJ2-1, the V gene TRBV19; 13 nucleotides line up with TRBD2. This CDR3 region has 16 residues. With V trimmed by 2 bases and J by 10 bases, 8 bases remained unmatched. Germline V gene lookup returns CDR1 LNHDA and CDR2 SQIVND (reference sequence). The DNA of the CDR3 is TGTGCCAGTAGTATATTGGTGACTAGCGGGGGGCCGGAGCAGTTCTTC. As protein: CASSILVTSGGPEQFF.

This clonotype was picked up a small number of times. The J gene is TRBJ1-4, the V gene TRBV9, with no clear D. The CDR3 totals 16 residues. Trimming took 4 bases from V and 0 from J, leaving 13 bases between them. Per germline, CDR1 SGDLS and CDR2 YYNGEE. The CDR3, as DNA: TGTGCCAGCAGCACAAAAAAAAGCACAACTAATGAAAAACTGTTTTTT. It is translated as CASSTKKSTTNEKLFF.

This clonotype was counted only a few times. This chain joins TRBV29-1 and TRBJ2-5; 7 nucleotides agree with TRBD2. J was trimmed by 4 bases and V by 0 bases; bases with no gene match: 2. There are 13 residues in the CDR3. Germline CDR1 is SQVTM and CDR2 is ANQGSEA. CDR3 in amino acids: CSVEEGRGETQYF. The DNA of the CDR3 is TGCAGCGTTGAAGAGGGGAGGGGAGAGACCCAGTACTTC.

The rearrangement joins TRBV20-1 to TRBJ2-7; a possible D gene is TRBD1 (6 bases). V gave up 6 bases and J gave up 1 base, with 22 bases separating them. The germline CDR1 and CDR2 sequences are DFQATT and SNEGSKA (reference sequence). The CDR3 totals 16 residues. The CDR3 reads CSALSPGHLRSYEQYF. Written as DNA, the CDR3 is TGCAGTGCCCTCTCTCCGGGACACCTAAGGTCCTACGAGCAGTACTTC.

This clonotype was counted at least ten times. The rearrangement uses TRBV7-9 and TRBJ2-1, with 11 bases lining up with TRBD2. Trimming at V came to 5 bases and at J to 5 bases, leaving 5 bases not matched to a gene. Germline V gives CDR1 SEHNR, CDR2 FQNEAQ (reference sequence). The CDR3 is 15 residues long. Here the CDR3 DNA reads TGTGCCAGCAGCACCCTAGCGGGGGGTCACAATGAGCAGTTCTTC. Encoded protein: CASSTLAGGHNEQFF.

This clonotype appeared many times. CDR3 DNA: TGTGCCAGAGGAGCGGGAGTCTGGGACACAGATACGCAGTATTTT. Its translation: CARGAGVWDTDTQYF. This chain links TRBV2 with TRBJ2-3, with 8 bases identical to TRBD2. The germline V gene encodes CDR1 SNHLY and CDR2 FYNNEI. Trimming at V came to 9 bases and at J to 2 bases, leaving 10 bases not matched to a gene. The CDR3 runs to 15 residues.

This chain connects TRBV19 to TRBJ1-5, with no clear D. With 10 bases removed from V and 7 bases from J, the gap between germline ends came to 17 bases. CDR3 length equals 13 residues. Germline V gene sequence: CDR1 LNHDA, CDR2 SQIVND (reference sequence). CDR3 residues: CANTSTWEQPQHF. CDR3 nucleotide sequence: TGTGCCAATACCTCTACGTGGGAACAGCCCCAGCATTTT.

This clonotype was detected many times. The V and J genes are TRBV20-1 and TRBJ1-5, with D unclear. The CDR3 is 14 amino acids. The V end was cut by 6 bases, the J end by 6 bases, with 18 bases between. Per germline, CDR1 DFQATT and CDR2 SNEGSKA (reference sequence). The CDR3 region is CSAPRGGGGQPQHF. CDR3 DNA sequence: TGCAGTGCGCCCCGGGGAGGCGGCGGTCAGCCCCAGCATTTT.

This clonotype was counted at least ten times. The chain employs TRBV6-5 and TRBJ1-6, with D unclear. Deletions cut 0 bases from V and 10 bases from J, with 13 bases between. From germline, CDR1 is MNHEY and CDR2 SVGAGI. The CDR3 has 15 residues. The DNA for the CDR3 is TGTGCCAGCAGTTACTCAAAAGGGAGAGGCTCACCCCTCCACTTT. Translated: CASSYSKGRGSPLHF.

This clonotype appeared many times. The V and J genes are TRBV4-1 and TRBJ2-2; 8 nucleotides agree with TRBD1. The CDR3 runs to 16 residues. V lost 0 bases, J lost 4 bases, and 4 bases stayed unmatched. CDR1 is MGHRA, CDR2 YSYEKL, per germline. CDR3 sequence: CASSQDQGAPTGELFF. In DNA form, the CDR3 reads TGCGCCAGCAGCCAAGACCAGGGGGCGCCCACCGGGGAGCTGTTTTTT.

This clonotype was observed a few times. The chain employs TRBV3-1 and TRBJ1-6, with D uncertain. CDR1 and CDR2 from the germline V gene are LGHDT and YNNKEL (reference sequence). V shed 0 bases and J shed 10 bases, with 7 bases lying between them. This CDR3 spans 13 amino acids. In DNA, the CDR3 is TGTGCCAGCAGCCAAGAAGAAGGATCACCCCTCCACTTT. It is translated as CASSQEEGSPLHF.

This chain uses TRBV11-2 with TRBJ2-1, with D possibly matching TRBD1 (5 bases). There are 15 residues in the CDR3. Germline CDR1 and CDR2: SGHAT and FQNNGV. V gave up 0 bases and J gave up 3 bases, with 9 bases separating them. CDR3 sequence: CASSLERQSYNEQFF. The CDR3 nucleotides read TGTGCCAGCAGCTTAGAAAGACAGAGCTACAATGAGCAGTTCTTC.

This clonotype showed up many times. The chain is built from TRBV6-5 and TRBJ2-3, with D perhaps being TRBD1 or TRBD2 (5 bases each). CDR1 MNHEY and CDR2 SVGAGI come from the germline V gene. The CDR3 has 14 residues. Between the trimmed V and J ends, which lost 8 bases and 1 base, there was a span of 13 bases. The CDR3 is CASRLLGGTDTQYF. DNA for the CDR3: TGTGCCAGCCGATTACTGGGGGGCACAGATACGCAGTATTTT.

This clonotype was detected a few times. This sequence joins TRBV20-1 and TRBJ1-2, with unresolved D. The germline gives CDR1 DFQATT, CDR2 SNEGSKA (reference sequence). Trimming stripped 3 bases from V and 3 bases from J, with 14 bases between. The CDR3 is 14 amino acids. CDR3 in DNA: TGCAGTGCTAGTGAGGGATATGGGTACTATGGCTACACCTTC. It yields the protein CSASEGYGYYGYTF.

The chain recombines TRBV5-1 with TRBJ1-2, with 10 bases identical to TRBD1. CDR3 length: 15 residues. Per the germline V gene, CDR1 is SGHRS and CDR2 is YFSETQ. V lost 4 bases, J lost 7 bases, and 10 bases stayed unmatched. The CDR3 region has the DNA TGCGCCAGCAGCGGCACCTCCGGGACAGGGGTTGGCTACACCTTC. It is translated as CASSGTSGTGVGYTF.

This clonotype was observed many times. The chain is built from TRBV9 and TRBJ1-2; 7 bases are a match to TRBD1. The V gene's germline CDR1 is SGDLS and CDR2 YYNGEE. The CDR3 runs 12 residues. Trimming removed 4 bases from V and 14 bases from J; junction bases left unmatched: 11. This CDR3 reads CASSMPRQGQTF. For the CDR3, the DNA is TGTGCCAGCAGCATGCCCCGACAGGGTCAAACCTTC.

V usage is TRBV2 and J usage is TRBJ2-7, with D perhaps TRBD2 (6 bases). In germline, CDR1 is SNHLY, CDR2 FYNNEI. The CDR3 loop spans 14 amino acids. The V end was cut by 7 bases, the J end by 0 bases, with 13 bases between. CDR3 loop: CASTPGLSSYEQYF. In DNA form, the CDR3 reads TGTGCCAGCACCCCGGGACTCAGCTCCTACGAGCAGTACTTC.

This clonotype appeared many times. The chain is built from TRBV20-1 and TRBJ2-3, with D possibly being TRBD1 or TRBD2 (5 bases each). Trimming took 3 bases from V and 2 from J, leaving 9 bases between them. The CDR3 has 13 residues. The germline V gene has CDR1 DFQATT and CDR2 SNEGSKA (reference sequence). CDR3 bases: TGCAGTGCTAGGATCGGGGCCACAGATACGCAGTATTTT. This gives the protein CSARIGATDTQYF.

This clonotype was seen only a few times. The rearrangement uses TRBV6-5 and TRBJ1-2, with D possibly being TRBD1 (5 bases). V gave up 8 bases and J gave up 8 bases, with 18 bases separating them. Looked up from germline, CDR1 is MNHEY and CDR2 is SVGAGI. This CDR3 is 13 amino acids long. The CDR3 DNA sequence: TGTGCCAGCCCCCTTAAAGGAGGGGACGGCTACACCTTC. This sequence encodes CASPLKGGDGYTF.

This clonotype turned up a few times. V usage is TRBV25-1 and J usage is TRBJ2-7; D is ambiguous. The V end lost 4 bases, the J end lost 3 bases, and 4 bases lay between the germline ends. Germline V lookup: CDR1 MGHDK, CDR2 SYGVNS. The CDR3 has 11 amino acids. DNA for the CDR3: TGTGCCAGCAGTGCTGACTACGAGCAGTACTTC. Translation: CASSADYEQYF.

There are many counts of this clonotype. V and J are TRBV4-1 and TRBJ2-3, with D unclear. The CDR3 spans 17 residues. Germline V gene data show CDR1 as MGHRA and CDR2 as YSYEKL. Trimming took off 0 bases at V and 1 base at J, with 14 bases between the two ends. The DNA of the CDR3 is TGCGCCAGCAGCCAAGACCCCTGGCACCCCGGCACAGATACGCAGTATTTT. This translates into CASSQDPWHPGTDTQYF.

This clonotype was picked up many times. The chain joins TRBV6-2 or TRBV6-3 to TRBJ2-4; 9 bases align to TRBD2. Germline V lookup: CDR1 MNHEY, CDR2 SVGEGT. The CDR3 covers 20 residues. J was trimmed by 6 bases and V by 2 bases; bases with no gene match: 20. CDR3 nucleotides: TGTGCCAGCAGTTACGACCTAGCGGGACAAGGCCAAAGGGAGGTAAACATTCAGTACTTC. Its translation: CASSYDLAGQGQREVNIQYF.